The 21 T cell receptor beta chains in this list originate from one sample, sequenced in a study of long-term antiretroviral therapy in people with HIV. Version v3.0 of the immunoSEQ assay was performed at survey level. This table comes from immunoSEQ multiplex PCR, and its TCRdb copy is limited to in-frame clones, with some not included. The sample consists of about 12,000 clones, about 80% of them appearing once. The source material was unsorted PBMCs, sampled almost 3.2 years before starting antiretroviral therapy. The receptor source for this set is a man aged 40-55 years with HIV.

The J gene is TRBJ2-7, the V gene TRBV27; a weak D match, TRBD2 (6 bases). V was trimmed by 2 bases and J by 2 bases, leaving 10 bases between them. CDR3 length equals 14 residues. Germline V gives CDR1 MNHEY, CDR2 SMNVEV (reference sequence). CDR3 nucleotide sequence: TGTGCCAGCAGTTTAACGGGAGCCACCTACGAGCAGTACTTC. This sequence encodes CASSLTGATYEQYF.

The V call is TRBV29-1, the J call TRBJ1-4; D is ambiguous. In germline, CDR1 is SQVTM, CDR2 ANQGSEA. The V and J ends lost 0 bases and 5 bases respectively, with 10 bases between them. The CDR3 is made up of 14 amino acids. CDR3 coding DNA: TGCAGCGTTGAAGATCCCGGGGTGAATGAAAAACTGTTTTTT. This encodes CSVEDPGVNEKLFF.

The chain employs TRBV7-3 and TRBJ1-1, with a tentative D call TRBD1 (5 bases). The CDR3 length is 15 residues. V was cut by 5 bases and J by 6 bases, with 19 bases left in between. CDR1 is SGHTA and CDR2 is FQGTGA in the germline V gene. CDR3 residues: CASSPAGFGLSEAFF. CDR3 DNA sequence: TGTGCCAGCAGCCCCGCAGGGTTCGGGCTTTCTGAAGCTTTCTTT. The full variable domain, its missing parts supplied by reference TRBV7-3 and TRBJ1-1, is GAGVSQTPSNKVTEKGKYVELRCDPISGHTALYWYRQSLGQGPEFLIYFQGTGAADDSGLPNDRFFAVRPEGSVSTLKIQRTERGDSAVYLCASSPAGFGLSEAFFGQGTRLTVV.

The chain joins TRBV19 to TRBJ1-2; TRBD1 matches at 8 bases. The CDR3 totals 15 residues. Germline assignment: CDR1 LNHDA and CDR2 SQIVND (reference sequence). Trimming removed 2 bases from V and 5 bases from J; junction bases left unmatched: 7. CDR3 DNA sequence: TGTGCCAGTAGTATATTAAGGGACAGGACATATGGCTACACCTTC. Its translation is CASSILRDRTYGYTF.

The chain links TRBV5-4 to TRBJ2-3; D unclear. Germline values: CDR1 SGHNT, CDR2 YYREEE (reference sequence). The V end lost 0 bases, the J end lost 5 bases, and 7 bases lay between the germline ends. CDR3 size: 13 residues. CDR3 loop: CASSLEQLDTQYF. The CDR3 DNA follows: TGTGCCAGCAGCTTGGAGCAACTAGATACGCAGTATTTT.

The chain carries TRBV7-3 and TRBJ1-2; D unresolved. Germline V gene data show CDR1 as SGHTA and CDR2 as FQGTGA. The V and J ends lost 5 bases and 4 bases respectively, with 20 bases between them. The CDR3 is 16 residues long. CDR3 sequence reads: CASSPRTQWLVYGYTF. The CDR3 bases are TGTGCCAGCAGCCCCCGGACCCAGTGGTTGGTCTATGGCTACACCTTC.

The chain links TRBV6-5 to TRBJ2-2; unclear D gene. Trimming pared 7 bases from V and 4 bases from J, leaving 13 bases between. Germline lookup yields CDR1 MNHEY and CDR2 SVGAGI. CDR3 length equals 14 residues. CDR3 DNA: TGTGCCAGCAATAAGCATCTGAGCACCGGGGAGCTGTTTTTT. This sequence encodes CASNKHLSTGELFF.

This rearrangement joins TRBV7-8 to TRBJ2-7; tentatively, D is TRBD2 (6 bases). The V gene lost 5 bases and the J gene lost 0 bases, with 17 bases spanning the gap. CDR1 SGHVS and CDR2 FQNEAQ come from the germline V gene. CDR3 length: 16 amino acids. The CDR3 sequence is CASSVLNRDSSYEQYF. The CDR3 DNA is TGTGCCAGCAGCGTCCTCAACCGGGACTCCTCCTACGAGCAGTACTTC.

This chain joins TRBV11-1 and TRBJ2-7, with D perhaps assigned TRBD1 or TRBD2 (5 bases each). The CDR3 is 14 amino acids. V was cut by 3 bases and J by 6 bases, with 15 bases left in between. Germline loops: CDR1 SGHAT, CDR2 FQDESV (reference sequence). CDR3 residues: CASSLGPGTLEQYF. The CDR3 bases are TGTGCCAGCAGCTTGGGCCCAGGGACCCTCGAGCAGTACTTC.

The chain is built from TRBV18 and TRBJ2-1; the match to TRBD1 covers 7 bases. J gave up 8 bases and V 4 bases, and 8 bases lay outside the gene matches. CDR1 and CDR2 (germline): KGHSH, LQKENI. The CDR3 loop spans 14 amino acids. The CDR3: CASSLETGIDEQFF. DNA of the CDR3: TGTGCCAGCTCACTCGAGACAGGGATCGATGAGCAGTTCTTC.

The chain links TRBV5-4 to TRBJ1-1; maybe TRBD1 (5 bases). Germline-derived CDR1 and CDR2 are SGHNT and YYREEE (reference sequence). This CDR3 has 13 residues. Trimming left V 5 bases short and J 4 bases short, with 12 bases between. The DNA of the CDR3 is TGTGCCAGCAGTTTGATGGGGGGCACTGAAGCTTTCTTT. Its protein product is CASSLMGGTEAFF.

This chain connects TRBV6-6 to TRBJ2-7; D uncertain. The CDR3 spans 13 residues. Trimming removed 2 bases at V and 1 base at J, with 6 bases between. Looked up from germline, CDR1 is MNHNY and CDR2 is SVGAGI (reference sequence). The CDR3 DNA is TGTGCCAGCAGTTACGGTGAATCCTACGAGCAGTACTTC. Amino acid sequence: CASSYGESYEQYF.

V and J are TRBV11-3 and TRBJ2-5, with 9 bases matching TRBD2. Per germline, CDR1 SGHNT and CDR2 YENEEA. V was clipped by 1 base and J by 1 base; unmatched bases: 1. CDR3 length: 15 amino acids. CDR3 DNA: TGTGCCAGCAGCTTAGGACTAGCGGCCCAAGAGACCCAGTACTTC. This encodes CASSLGLAAQETQYF. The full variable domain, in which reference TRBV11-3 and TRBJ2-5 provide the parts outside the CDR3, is EAGVVQSPRYKIIEKKQPVAFWCNPISGHNTLYWYLQNLGQGPELLIRYENEEAVDDSQLPKDRFSAERLKGVDSTLKIQPAELGDSAVYLCASSLGLAAQETQYFGPGTRLLVL.

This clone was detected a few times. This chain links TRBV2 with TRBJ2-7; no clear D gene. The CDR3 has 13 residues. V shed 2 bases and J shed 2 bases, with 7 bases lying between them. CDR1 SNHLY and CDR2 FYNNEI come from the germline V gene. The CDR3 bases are TGTGCCAGCAGTGAAAATCCCCCCTACGAGCAGTACTTC. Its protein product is CASSENPPYEQYF.

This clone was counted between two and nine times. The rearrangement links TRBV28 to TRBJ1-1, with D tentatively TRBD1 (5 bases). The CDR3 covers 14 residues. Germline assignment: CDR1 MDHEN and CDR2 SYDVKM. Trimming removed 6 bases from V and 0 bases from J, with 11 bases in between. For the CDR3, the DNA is TGTGCCAGCAGGGGGGTAATAATGAACACTGAAGCTTTCTTT. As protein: CASRGVIMNTEAFF.

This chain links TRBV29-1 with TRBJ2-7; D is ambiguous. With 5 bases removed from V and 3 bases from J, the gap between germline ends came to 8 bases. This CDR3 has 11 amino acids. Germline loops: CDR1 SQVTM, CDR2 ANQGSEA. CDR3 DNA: TGCAGCGTTTGGGGAAACTACGAGCAGTACTTC. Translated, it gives CSVWGNYEQYF.

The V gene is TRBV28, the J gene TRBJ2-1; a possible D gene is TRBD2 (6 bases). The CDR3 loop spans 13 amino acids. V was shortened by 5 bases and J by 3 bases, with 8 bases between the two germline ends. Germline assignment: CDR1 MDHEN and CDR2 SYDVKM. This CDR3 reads CASSGGNYNEQFF. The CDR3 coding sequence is TGTGCCAGCAGTGGCGGGAACTACAATGAGCAGTTCTTC.

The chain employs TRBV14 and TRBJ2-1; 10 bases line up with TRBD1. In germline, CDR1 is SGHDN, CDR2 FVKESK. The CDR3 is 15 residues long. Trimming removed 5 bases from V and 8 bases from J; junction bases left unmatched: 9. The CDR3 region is CASSTLTTGGDEQFF. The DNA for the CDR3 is TGTGCCAGCAGCACCTTGACGACAGGGGGCGATGAGCAGTTCTTC.

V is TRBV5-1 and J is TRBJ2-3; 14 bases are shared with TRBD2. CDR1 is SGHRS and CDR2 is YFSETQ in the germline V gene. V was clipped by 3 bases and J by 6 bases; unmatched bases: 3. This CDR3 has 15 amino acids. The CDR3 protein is CASSSGLAGADTQYF. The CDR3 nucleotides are TGCGCCAGCAGCTCGGGACTAGCGGGAGCGGATACGCAGTATTTT.

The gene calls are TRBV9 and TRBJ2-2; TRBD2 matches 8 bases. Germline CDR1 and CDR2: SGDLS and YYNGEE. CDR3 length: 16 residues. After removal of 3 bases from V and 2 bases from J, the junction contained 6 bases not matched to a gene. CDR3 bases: TGTGCCAGCAGCGCGGTCAGCGGGAGAAACACCGGGGAGCTGTTTTTT. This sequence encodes CASSAVSGRNTGELFF.

Here the CDR3 reads CASSYWTSGRSLMNTQYF. The CDR3 DNA reads as TGTGCCAGCAGCTACTGGACTAGCGGGAGGTCACTTATGAATACGCAGTATTTT. The V call is TRBV5-4, the J call TRBJ2-3; 14 bases are a match to TRBD2. V trimming: 3 bases; J trimming: 7 bases; junction bases outside the gene matches: 13. The germline V gene encodes CDR1 SGHNT and CDR2 YYREEE (reference sequence). CDR3 size: 18 residues.